The clone carrying this TCR beta chain has only one observation. Its cognate antigen is unknown. The sample originates from a study of OX40 agonist ivuxolimab in advanced cancers. Background on the study: Dose-escalation subjects each had hepatocellular carcinoma, melanoma, renal cell or head and neck cancer. Two cutaneous melanoma patients and one hepatocellular carcinoma patient, three in all, had partial responses. The study, taken as a whole, reports: People who partly responded at 0.1-3.0 mg/kg had some of the least clonal expansion seen.

Looked up from germline, CDR1 is SGDLS and CDR2 is YYNGEE. The CDR3 is 15 residues long. V lost 0 bases and J lost 4; bases outside the gene matches: 3. Some clones are missing from TCRdb's copy, which holds only in-frame ones; the method was immunoSEQ multiplex PCR. The sample shows approximately 77,000 clones, approximately 92% of them seen only once. Sample: CD4+ or CD8+ T cells sorted from blood, taken in a trial of the OX40 agonist ivuxolimab. This chain joins TRBV9 and TRBJ2-5, with 10 bases identical to TRBD2. The receptor comes from an adult with an advanced solid tumor such as melanoma, head and neck, liver or kidney cancer. The CDR3 is CASSVVSSGRETQYF. CDR3 nucleotides: TGTGCCAGCAGCGTAGTGTCTAGCGGGAGAGAGACCCAGTACTTC. Full variable domain (missing parts from reference TRBV9 and TRBJ2-5): DSGVTQTPKHLITATGQRVTLRCSPRSGDLSVYWYQQSLDQGLQFLIQYYNGEERAKGNILERFSAQQFPDLHSELNLSSLELGDSALYFCASSVVSSGRETQYFGPGTRLLVL.